Following are 18 T cell receptor beta chains from one sample sequenced in a study of patients and donors after allogeneic stem cell transplantation. TCRdb used MiXCR to reprocess the RT-PCR reads, holding one entry per CDR3 protein. The repertoire has approximately 410,000 distinct CDR3 sequences, 16% of them found once; the top ten carry less than 9.5%. Input material: blood, either unsorted or a sorted T cell fraction (not recorded which). Receptors originate from a human donor who was either an allogeneic HSCT recipient or a stem cell or donor lymphocyte infusion donor (not recorded which). It is not recorded whose cells these are; they may come from a transplant donor.

The gene calls are TRBV27 and TRBJ2-1; TRBD1 aligns across 8 bases. The CDR3 length is 15 residues. V shed 6 bases, J shed 3 bases, and the junction held 7 bases outside the gene matches. Germline V gene lookup returns CDR1 MNHEY and CDR2 SMNVEV (reference sequence). In DNA form, the CDR3 reads TGTGCCAGCAGGACCACGGGACAGGTCTACAATGAGCAGTTCTTC. It is translated as CASRTTGQVYNEQFF.

The chain employs TRBV20-1 and TRBJ1-5, with 7 bases fitting TRBD1. The CDR3 runs to 14 residues. The J segment lost 0 bases and the V segment lost 5 bases, leaving 4 bases of the junction unmatched. Per the germline V gene, CDR1 is DFQATT and CDR2 is SNEGSKA (reference sequence). The CDR3 region has the DNA TGCAGTGCTCGGGACAGTTATAGCAATCAGCCCCAGCATTTT. Encoded protein: CSARDSYSNQPQHF.

Only a few counts were recorded for this clonotype. This chain joins TRBV4-3 and TRBJ1-4; D not certain. V shed 1 base and J shed 8 bases, with 17 bases lying between them. This CDR3 region has 16 residues. Germline CDR1 reads LGHNA; CDR2 reads YSLEER. CDR3 nucleotide sequence: TGCGCCAGCAGCCAAGGCGTCAAGGAACCGGGGGAAAAACTGTTTTTT. It translates to CASSQGVKEPGEKLFF.

This clonotype was recorded a few times. Written as DNA, the CDR3 is TGTGCCAGCAGGACAGCGGGGGAAGGCTACGAGCAGTACTTC. Translating it yields CASRTAGEGYEQYF. This chain joins TRBV12-3 or TRBV12-4 and TRBJ2-7; 8 nucleotides line up with TRBD2. J lost 3 bases, V lost 6 bases, and 7 bases had no gene match. CDR3 length equals 14 residues.

Only a few counts were recorded for this clonotype. CDR3 sequence: CSARDRRGRQEVGYTF. The CDR3 DNA follows: TGCAGTGCTAGAGATCGCAGGGGGCGACAAGAGGTTGGCTACACCTTC. V usage is TRBV20-1 and J usage is TRBJ1-2; the match to TRBD1 covers 8 bases. CDR1 and CDR2 from the germline V gene are DFQATT and SNEGSKA (reference sequence). V dropped 0 bases and J dropped 7; count of bases not matched to a gene: 13. This CDR3 has 16 residues.

The V call is TRBV7-9, the J call TRBJ2-7; tentatively, D is TRBD1 (6 bases). Germline values: CDR1 SEHNR, CDR2 FQNEAQ (reference sequence). Trimming cost V 5 bases and J 0 bases, with 17 bases left between them. CDR3 length: 16 residues. In DNA, the CDR3 is TGTGCCAGCAGCGTCTCACCGGGACAACCCTCCTACGAGCAGTACTTC. This sequence encodes CASSVSPGQPSYEQYF.

This clonotype was observed a few times. The chain carries TRBV28 and TRBJ1-6; no clear D. The CDR3 is 15 amino acids. Germline V gives CDR1 MDHEN, CDR2 SYDVKM. Trimming took 6 bases from V and 0 from J, leaving 9 bases between them. DNA of the CDR3: TGTGCCAGCAGGCGAATAAGCTCCTATAATTCACCCCTCCACTTT. Translating gives CASRRISSYNSPLHF.

This clonotype turned up a few times. This sequence joins TRBV4-3 and TRBJ1-3; 11 bases map to TRBD1. The CDR3 has 16 residues. Unmatched junction bases numbered 9, after V lost 3 bases and J lost 8 bases. CDR1 is LGHNA and CDR2 is YSLEER in the germline V gene. The CDR3 sequence: CASSHLPGQGVDTIYF. Here the CDR3 DNA reads TGCGCCAGCAGCCACCTCCCGGGACAGGGGGTGGACACCATATATTTT.

This clonotype was observed a handful of times. The V gene is TRBV20-1, the J gene TRBJ2-3; 12 nucleotides match TRBD1. V lost 5 bases and J lost 8; bases outside the gene matches: 11. Germline V gene lookup returns CDR1 DFQATT and CDR2 SNEGSKA (reference sequence). The length of the CDR3 is 15 residues. CDR3 amino acids: CSARSGTGGSGTQYF. The DNA for the CDR3 is TGCAGTGCTCGCTCCGGGACAGGGGGCAGTGGTACGCAGTATTTT.

This clonotype was seen repeatedly, ten times or more. The chain uses TRBV5-1 and TRBJ1-2; 8 bases are shared with TRBD1. V dropped 1 base and J dropped 4; count of bases not matched to a gene: 9. Germline V gives CDR1 SGHRS, CDR2 YFSETQ. This CDR3 is built from 16 residues. CDR3 amino acids: CASSLPGQGQAYGYTF. The CDR3 DNA sequence: TGCGCCAGCAGCTTGCCCGGACAGGGCCAGGCCTATGGCTACACCTTC.

The chain recombines TRBV6-1 with TRBJ1-4; 9 nucleotides line up with TRBD1. V lost 7 bases, J lost 8 bases, and 2 bases stayed unmatched. Germline CDR1 and CDR2: MNHNS and SASEGT. The length of the CDR3 is 12 residues. CDR3 DNA sequence: TGTGCCAGCACCGGACAGGGGGAAAAACTGTTTTTT. Translation: CASTGQGEKLFF.

The table lists this clonotype with a few counts. J is TRBJ1-1 and V is TRBV12-3 or TRBV12-4, with a possible D match to TRBD1 (6 bases). The CDR3 has 14 residues. The V and J ends lost 2 bases and 5 bases respectively, with 12 bases between them. This CDR3 reads CASSLRSGATEAFF. In nucleotides, the CDR3 is TGTGCCAGCAGTTTACGTTCAGGGGCAACTGAAGCTTTCTTT.

This chain joins TRBV20-1 and TRBJ2-3; either TRBD1 or TRBD2 may supply D (6 bases each). The V end was cut by 0 bases, the J end by 4 bases, with 11 bases between. The CDR3 runs 14 residues. Germline lookup yields CDR1 DFQATT and CDR2 SNEGSKA (reference sequence). The CDR3 DNA follows: TGCAGTGCTAGAGATCCCCGGGGGCCAGATACGCAGTATTTT. Protein: CSARDPRGPDTQYF.

This clonotype was seen a few times. The chain links TRBV6-5 to TRBJ1-2; TRBD1 agrees at 10 bases. CDR3 length equals 16 residues. Losses at the gene ends were 0 bases for V and 1 base for J; bases not matched to a gene: 2. Germline-derived CDR1 and CDR2 are MNHEY and SVGAGI. CDR3 nucleotides: TGTGCCAGCAGTTACTCGACAGGGGGCCATAACTATGGCTACACCTTC. Protein sequence: CASSYSTGGHNYGYTF.

This clonotype was found many times. V and J are TRBV4-1 and TRBJ2-1, with 10 bases matching TRBD2. Germline lookup yields CDR1 MGHRA and CDR2 YSYEKL. With 1 base clipped from V and 10 bases from J, the junction kept 16 bases outside the gene matches. The CDR3 runs to 18 residues. The CDR3 protein is CASSQVRIAGGPAREQFF. The CDR3 bases are TGCGCCAGCAGCCAAGTTCGGATAGCGGGGGGCCCGGCCCGAGAGCAGTTCTTC.

The chain combines TRBV3-1 with TRBJ2-2; TRBD1 agrees at 9 bases. This CDR3 region has 17 residues. Germline V gene sequence: CDR1 LGHDT, CDR2 YNNKEL (reference sequence). V lost 3 bases and J lost 0; bases outside the gene matches: 5. As DNA, the CDR3 is TGTGCCAGCAGCCACCCGACAGGGGGTGCGAACACCGGGGAGCTGTTTTTT. Translation gives CASSHPTGGANTGELFF.

The chain combines TRBV24-1 with TRBJ2-1; the match to TRBD1 covers 7 bases. The germline CDR1 and CDR2 sequences are KGHDR and SFDVKD. The J segment lost 7 bases and the V segment lost 4 bases, leaving 9 bases of the junction unmatched. The CDR3 sequence is 15 residues long. CDR3 in DNA: TGTGCCACCAGTGACGTCGGGACAGCCCCTAATGAGCAGTTCTTC. Its translation: CATSDVGTAPNEQFF.

The V and J genes are TRBV5-4 and TRBJ2-1; TRBD1 is a possible D gene (6 bases). The CDR3 runs 15 residues. Looked up from germline, CDR1 is SGHNT and CDR2 is YYREEE (reference sequence). The V and J ends lost 0 bases and 7 bases respectively, with 14 bases between them. CDR3 nucleotide sequence: TGTGCCAGCAGCTTGGGTCCCCAGGGGAGTAATGAGCAGTTCTTC. Translated: CASSLGPQGSNEQFF.